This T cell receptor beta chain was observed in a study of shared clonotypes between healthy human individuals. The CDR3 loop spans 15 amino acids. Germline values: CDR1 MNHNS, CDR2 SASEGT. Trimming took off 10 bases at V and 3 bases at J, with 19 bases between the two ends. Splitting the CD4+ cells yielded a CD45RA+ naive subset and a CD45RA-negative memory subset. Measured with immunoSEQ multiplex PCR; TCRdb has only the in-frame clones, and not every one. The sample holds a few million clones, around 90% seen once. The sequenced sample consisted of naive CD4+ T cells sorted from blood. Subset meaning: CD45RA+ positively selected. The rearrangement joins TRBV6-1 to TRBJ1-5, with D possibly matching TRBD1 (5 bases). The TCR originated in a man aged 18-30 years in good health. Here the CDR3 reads CATSLGTEINQPQHF. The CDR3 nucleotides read TGTGCCACCTCCTTAGGGACGGAGATCAATCAGCCCCAGCATTTT.